This T cell receptor beta chain derives from a study of blood T cell repertoires in COVID-19. About the research overall: There were acute and convalescent COVID-19 samples, and they came from the United States, Italy and Spain.

V gave up 0 bases and J gave up 2 bases; unmatched junction bases: 7. This CDR3 is 17 amino acids long. The germline V gene encodes CDR1 SGHRS and CDR2 YFSETQ. In the original analysis: For nucleated cells, counts were estimated from reference gene primer amplification. Generated by immunoSEQ multiplex PCR, the TCRdb table keeps only in-frame clones and is missing some. V and J calls and clone size are given by that table; D and trimming were obtained from the DNA. The sample has about 250,000 clones, 87% seen once. Material: peripheral blood. The chain has TRBV5-1 and TRBJ2-5; 10 positions agree with TRBD2. This receptor was identified in a young man with active or convalescent COVID-19. The CDR3 loop is CASSLVQLAGRQETQYF. CDR3 in DNA: TGCGCCAGCAGCTTGGTCCAACTAGCGGGAAGACAAGAGACCCAGTACTTC. Combining the CDR3 with reference TRBV5-1 and TRBJ2-5 gives the whole variable domain KAGVTQTPRYLIKTRGQQVTLSCSPISGHRSVSWYQQTPGQGLQFLFEYFSETQRNKGNFPGRFSGRQFSNSRSEMNVSTLELGDSALYLCASSLVQLAGRQETQYFGPGTRLLVL.